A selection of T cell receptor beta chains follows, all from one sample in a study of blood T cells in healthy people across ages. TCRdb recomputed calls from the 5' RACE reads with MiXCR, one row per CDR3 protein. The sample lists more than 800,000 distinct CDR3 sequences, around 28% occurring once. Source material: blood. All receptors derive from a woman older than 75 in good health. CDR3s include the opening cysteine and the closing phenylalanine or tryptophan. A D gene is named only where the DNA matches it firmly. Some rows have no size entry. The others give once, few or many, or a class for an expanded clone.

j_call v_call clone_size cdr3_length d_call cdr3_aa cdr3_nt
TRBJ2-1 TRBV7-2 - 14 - CASSLGSPGNEQFF TGTGCCAGCAGCTTAGGGTCCCCGGGGAATGAGCAGTTCTTC
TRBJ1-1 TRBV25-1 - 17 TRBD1 CASRSGTGGKTGTEAFF TGTGCCAGCAGGTCCGGGACAGGGGGTAAGACGGGGACTGAAGCTTTCTTT
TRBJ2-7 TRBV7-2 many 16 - CASSLVGTGKNYEQYF TGTGCCAGCAGCTTAGTCGGCACAGGTAAAAACTACGAGCAGTACTTC
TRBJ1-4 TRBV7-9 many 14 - CASSKDSNNEKLFF TGTGCCAGCAGCAAGGACTCTAATAATGAAAAACTGTTTTTT
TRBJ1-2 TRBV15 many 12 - CATRKGFYGYTF TGTGCCACCAGGAAGGGATTTTACGGCTACACCTTC
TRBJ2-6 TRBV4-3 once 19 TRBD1 CASSRNPGQGSSGASVLTF TGCGCCAGCAGCCGTAACCCTGGACAGGGGAGCTCTGGGGCCAGCGTCCTGACTTTC
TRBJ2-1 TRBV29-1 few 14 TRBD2 CSAQTSGAQNEQFF TGCAGCGCTCAGACTAGCGGGGCTCAGAATGAGCAGTTCTTC
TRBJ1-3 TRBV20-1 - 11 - CSAPLGNTIYF TGCAGTGCTCCCCTGGGAAACACCATATATTTT
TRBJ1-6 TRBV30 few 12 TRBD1 CAWSQGESPLHF TGTGCCTGGAGTCAGGGGGAGTCACCCCTCCACTTT
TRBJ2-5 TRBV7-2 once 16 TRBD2 CASSLGASGGGVTQYF TGTGCCAGCAGCTTAGGGGCTAGCGGGGGGGGGGTGACCCAGTACTTC
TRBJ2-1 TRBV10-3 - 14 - CTISEMGSYNEQFF TGTACCATCAGTGAGATGGGATCCTACAATGAGCAGTTCTTC
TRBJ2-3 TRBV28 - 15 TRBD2 CASSRGGESTDTQYF TGTGCCAGCAGCCGCGGGGGAGAGAGCACAGATACGCAGTATTTT
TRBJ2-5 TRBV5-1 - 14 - CASSLEAGREAQYF TGCGCCAGCAGCTTGGAGGCAGGGCGAGAGGCCCAGTACTTC
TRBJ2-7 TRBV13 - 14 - CASSLGLGDNEQYF TGTGCCAGCAGCTTAGGACTAGGAGACAATGAGCAGTACTTC
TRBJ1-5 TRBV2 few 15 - CASSERGVRNQPQHF TGTGCCAGCAGTGAAAGGGGGGTGCGCAATCAGCCCCAGCATTTT
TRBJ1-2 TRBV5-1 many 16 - CASWTSGGADGYGYTF TGCGCCAGCTGGACTAGCGGGGGGGCGGATGGCTATGGCTACACCTTC
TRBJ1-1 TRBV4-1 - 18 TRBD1 CASSPLRDRGLSYTEAFF TGCGCCAGCAGCCCGCTCCGGGACAGGGGGCTTAGTTACACTGAAGCTTTCTTT
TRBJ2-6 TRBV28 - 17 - CASSQNPWNSGANVLTF TGTGCCAGCAGTCAAAACCCCTGGAACTCTGGGGCCAACGTCCTGACTTTC
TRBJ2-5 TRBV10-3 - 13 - CAISGQAQETQYF TGTGCCATCAGTGGACAGGCCCAAGAGACCCAGTACTTC
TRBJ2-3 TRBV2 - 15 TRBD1 CASRGTGASTDTQYF TGTGCCAGCAGGGGGACAGGGGCTAGCACAGATACGCAGTATTTT